This T cell receptor (beta chain) appears in the sequencing data of a study of shared clonotypes between healthy human individuals. Regarding the study as a whole: At large depth, rarefaction still showed sorted-subset sequencing to be incomplete. Sampling included only blood; tissue repertoires likely differ.

There are 17 residues in the CDR3. In germline, CDR1 is SGHAT, CDR2 FQNNGV. V dropped 5 bases and J dropped 0; count of bases not matched to a gene: 9. A note on this clone: Its antigen is not identified.

The donor cohort consisted entirely of Caucasian adults residing in Nashville, Tennessee. Subsets obtained from CD4+ cells comprised CD45RA+ naive and CD45RA-negative memory cells. Measured with immunoSEQ multiplex PCR; TCRdb has only the in-frame clones, and not every one. The sample consists of over a million clones, more than 65% of them appearing once. The sequenced material came from memory CD4+ T cells sorted from blood. Sample subset: CD45RA-negative fraction. The chain combines TRBV11-2 with TRBJ1-3; 8 bases are a match to TRBD1. The source of this sequence is a young man in good health. For the CDR3, the DNA is TGTGCCAGCAGCACCCGGACAGGGCAGAGCTCTGGAAACACCATATATTTT. Translating gives CASSTRTGQSSGNTIYF.